These T cell receptor beta chains were read from a single sample in a study of T cell repertoires in cytomegalovirus infection. MiXCR was run by TCRdb on the reads, yielding one entry per CDR3 protein. The sample consists of some 150,000 distinct CDR3 sequences, around 22% of them appearing once. Specimen: PBMCs. Source of these receptors: a human donor in good health (CMV status not recorded). Some clones in this sample may be carry-over from other donors' samples. The CDR3 runs from the conserved cysteine through the conserved F or W. The order of the fields is clone size, D gene, V gene, J gene, CDR3 DNA, CDR3 protein. D genes are given only for firm matches. The size entry is marked missing in some rows and otherwise reads once, few, many or a size class.

clone_size: few
d_call: TRBD2
v_call: TRBV7-2
j_call: TRBJ2-7
cdr3_nt: TGTGCCAGCAGCTTAGCGGCGGGAGGCTACGAGCAGTACTTC
cdr3_aa: CASSLAAGGYEQYF

clone_size: few
d_call: TRBD2
v_call: TRBV2
j_call: TRBJ2-1
cdr3_nt: TGTGCCAGCAGTGAGGCGGGAGGAATCAATGAGCAGTTCTTC
cdr3_aa: CASSEAGGINEQFF

clone_size: many
d_call: .
v_call: TRBV7-6
j_call: TRBJ2-3
cdr3_nt: TGTGCCAGCAGCTTAGCTGATGATACGCAGTATTTT
cdr3_aa: CASSLADDTQYF

clone_size: .
d_call: TRBD1
v_call: TRBV12-5
j_call: TRBJ2-7
cdr3_nt: TGTGCTAGTGGACCAGGGACAGCCTACGAGCAGTACTTC
cdr3_aa: CASGPGTAYEQYF

clone_size: few
d_call: .
v_call: TRBV7-3
j_call: TRBJ1-4
cdr3_nt: TGTGCCAGCAGCTTAGGACGGAACCGGGATGAAAAACTGTTTTTT
cdr3_aa: CASSLGRNRDEKLFF

clone_size: many
d_call: TRBD2
v_call: TRBV7-8
j_call: TRBJ2-7
cdr3_nt: TGTGCCAGCAGCCCCCGACTAGCGGGAGACGAGCAGTACTTC
cdr3_aa: CASSPRLAGDEQYF

clone_size: many
d_call: .
v_call: TRBV4-3
j_call: TRBJ2-1
cdr3_nt: TGCGCCAGCAGCCAAGCCTCCACCAATTACAATGAGCAGTTCTTC
cdr3_aa: CASSQASTNYNEQFF

clone_size: few
d_call: .
v_call: TRBV5-1
j_call: TRBJ2-1
cdr3_nt: TGCGCCAGCAGCTTGGATGGGACTGTGACAAATGAGCAGTTCTTC
cdr3_aa: CASSLDGTVTNEQFF

clone_size: .
d_call: TRBD1
v_call: TRBV5-1
j_call: TRBJ1-1
cdr3_nt: TGCGCCAGCAGCGGGGACAGGTATGAAGCTTTCTTT
cdr3_aa: CASSGDRYEAFF

clone_size: .
d_call: .
v_call: TRBV28
j_call: TRBJ2-3
cdr3_nt: TGTGCCAGCAGTTACCCACTTGGTGGGAGAGACTCCCGGTCGCAGTATTTT
cdr3_aa: CASSYPLGGRDSRSQYF

clone_size: few
d_call: TRBD2
v_call: TRBV5-4
j_call: TRBJ2-5
cdr3_nt: TGTGCCAGCAGCCCCGACGGACTAGCGGGAGGGCAAGAGACCCAGTACTTC
cdr3_aa: CASSPDGLAGGQETQYF

clone_size: .
d_call: .
v_call: TRBV28
j_call: TRBJ2-5
cdr3_nt: TGTGCCAGCAGGGTGGGGGCGGAGGAGACCCAGTACTTC
cdr3_aa: CASRVGAEETQYF

clone_size: few
d_call: .
v_call: TRBV3-1
j_call: TRBJ1-1
cdr3_nt: TGTGCCAGCAGCCCTAGACGGTACACTGAAGCTTTCTTT
cdr3_aa: CASSPRRYTEAFF

clone_size: few
d_call: .
v_call: TRBV29-1
j_call: TRBJ2-3
cdr3_nt: TGCAGCGTTGCCCGGGACTTCGCCACAGATACGCAGTATTTT
cdr3_aa: CSVARDFATDTQYF

clone_size: .
d_call: .
v_call: TRBV7-3
j_call: TRBJ2-1
cdr3_nt: TGTGCCAGCAGCTTAGGGGGGAGCGAGCAGTTCTTC
cdr3_aa: CASSLGGSEQFF

clone_size: .
d_call: .
v_call: TRBV19
j_call: TRBJ2-6
cdr3_nt: TGTGCCAGTAGTATAGTGGTCCAGGGGCCCTCTGGGGCCAACGTCCTGACTTTC
cdr3_aa: CASSIVVQGPSGANVLTF

clone_size: .
d_call: .
v_call: TRBV2
j_call: TRBJ1-1
cdr3_nt: TGTGCCAGCAGTGAAGCTTCGGGCTTCATGAACACTGAAGCTTTCTTT
cdr3_aa: CASSEASGFMNTEAFF

clone_size: .
d_call: .
v_call: TRBV12-3/TRBV12-4
j_call: TRBJ1-6
cdr3_nt: TGTGCCAGCAGAAGGGCGAGCTCCTATAATTCACCCCTCCACTTT
cdr3_aa: CASRRASSYNSPLHF

clone_size: many
d_call: .
v_call: TRBV7-2
j_call: TRBJ2-3
cdr3_nt: TGTGCCAGCAGCTTAAGGTGGCTAGCGCCAGATACGCAGTATTTT
cdr3_aa: CASSLRWLAPDTQYF

clone_size: .
d_call: .
v_call: TRBV7-9
j_call: TRBJ1-2
cdr3_nt: TGTGCCAGCAGCGCGGTCCGGGACACCTTTAACTATGGCTACACCTTC
cdr3_aa: CASSAVRDTFNYGYTF

clone_size: .
d_call: TRBD1
v_call: TRBV6-2/TRBV6-3
j_call: TRBJ2-7
cdr3_nt: TGTGCCAGCGGGGACAGGGCGGGGTACGAGCAGTACTTC
cdr3_aa: CASGDRAGYEQYF

clone_size: few
d_call: .
v_call: TRBV12-3/TRBV12-4
j_call: TRBJ2-2
cdr3_nt: TGTGCCAGCAGTTCCCTACAGGGTGGGACCGGGGAGCTGTTTTTT
cdr3_aa: CASSSLQGGTGELFF

clone_size: few
d_call: .
v_call: TRBV14
j_call: TRBJ2-7
cdr3_nt: TGTGCCAGCAGCCGAACGGGGACATCCTACGAGCAGTACTTC
cdr3_aa: CASSRTGTSYEQYF

clone_size: many
d_call: .
v_call: TRBV7-3
j_call: TRBJ1-1
cdr3_nt: TGTGCCAGCAGCTCTGGGGCAAACACTGAAGCTTTCTTT
cdr3_aa: CASSSGANTEAFF

clone_size: few
d_call: TRBD2
v_call: TRBV4-3
j_call: TRBJ2-7
cdr3_nt: TGCGCCAGCAGCCAAATGCTAGCGGGAAACTACGAGCAGTACTTC
cdr3_aa: CASSQMLAGNYEQYF

clone_size: .
d_call: .
v_call: TRBV12-3/TRBV12-4
j_call: TRBJ2-7
cdr3_nt: TGTGCCAGCAGTTTGCTGGCAGGCGAGCAGTACTTC
cdr3_aa: CASSLLAGEQYF

clone_size: many
d_call: TRBD2
v_call: TRBV7-2
j_call: TRBJ2-3
cdr3_nt: TGTGCCAGCAGCTTAGCCGCGGGGGGGCCCACAGATACGCAGTATTTT
cdr3_aa: CASSLAAGGPTDTQYF

clone_size: .
d_call: .
v_call: TRBV2
j_call: TRBJ1-2
cdr3_nt: TGTGCCAGCAAATTAGGGGCCACCTATGGCTACACCTTC
cdr3_aa: CASKLGATYGYTF

clone_size: .
d_call: .
v_call: TRBV20-1
j_call: TRBJ2-5
cdr3_nt: TGCAGTGCTAGAGATGGATGGGGCCTGCAGCCTAAGACCCAGTACTTC
cdr3_aa: CSARDGWGLQPKTQYF

clone_size: .
d_call: .
v_call: TRBV24-1
j_call: TRBJ1-1
cdr3_nt: TGTGCCACCAGTGACCCGGGACGGAGTGAAGCTTTCTTT
cdr3_aa: CATSDPGRSEAFF

clone_size: few
d_call: .
v_call: TRBV27
j_call: TRBJ2-7
cdr3_nt: TGTGCCAGCAGTTTAAACCCTAGCTCCTACGAGCAGTACTTC
cdr3_aa: CASSLNPSSYEQYF

clone_size: many
d_call: .
v_call: TRBV7-2
j_call: TRBJ2-1
cdr3_nt: TGTGCCAGCAGCCCACTACGGGGGGCTAATGAGCAGTTCTTC
cdr3_aa: CASSPLRGANEQFF

clone_size: .
d_call: TRBD1
v_call: TRBV29-1
j_call: TRBJ1-1
cdr3_nt: TGCAGCGTTGATATTTTAATACAGGGGAGTCAAGCTTTCTTT
cdr3_aa: CSVDILIQGSQAFF

clone_size: .
d_call: TRBD1
v_call: TRBV7-2
j_call: TRBJ1-1
cdr3_nt: TGTGCCAGCAGCTTAGGGGCACAGGGGTGGGGCACTGAAGCTTTCTTT
cdr3_aa: CASSLGAQGWGTEAFF

clone_size: .
d_call: .
v_call: TRBV11-2
j_call: TRBJ2-5
cdr3_nt: TGTGCCAGCAGCTTAGTGTCTAGCAGGGAGACCCAGTACTTC
cdr3_aa: CASSLVSSRETQYF

clone_size: few
d_call: .
v_call: TRBV5-1
j_call: TRBJ1-1
cdr3_nt: TGCGCCAGCAGCTTGGGTACGGTTGATACTGAAGCTTTCTTT
cdr3_aa: CASSLGTVDTEAFF

clone_size: few
d_call: .
v_call: TRBV5-4
j_call: TRBJ2-5
cdr3_nt: TGTGCCAGCAAGCGACAGCCCCAAGAGACCCAGTACTTC
cdr3_aa: CASKRQPQETQYF

clone_size: many
d_call: .
v_call: TRBV7-8
j_call: TRBJ2-7
cdr3_nt: TGTGCCAGCAGCAACCCCGGGACGGGCACCTACGAGCAGTACTTC
cdr3_aa: CASSNPGTGTYEQYF

clone_size: few
d_call: .
v_call: TRBV12-3/TRBV12-4
j_call: TRBJ1-6
cdr3_nt: TGTGCCAGCAGTTTATATCGCCAGGGTTCACCCCTCCACTTT
cdr3_aa: CASSLYRQGSPLHF

clone_size: many
d_call: TRBD1
v_call: TRBV7-9
j_call: TRBJ1-2
cdr3_nt: TGTGCCAGCAGCCCTTCCGGGACAGTAACACCGCAAGGCTACACCTTC
cdr3_aa: CASSPSGTVTPQGYTF

clone_size: many
d_call: TRBD2
v_call: TRBV20-1
j_call: TRBJ2-1
cdr3_nt: TGCAGTGCGACCGCCGGGACTAGCGGGAGAGGGCAGTTCTTC
cdr3_aa: CSATAGTSGRGQFF

clone_size: few
d_call: .
v_call: TRBV12-3/TRBV12-4
j_call: TRBJ1-1
cdr3_nt: TGTGCCAGCAGTTTAATGCAAAACACTGAAGCTTTCTTT
cdr3_aa: CASSLMQNTEAFF

clone_size: few
d_call: TRBD2
v_call: TRBV7-6
j_call: TRBJ2-3
cdr3_nt: TGTGCCAGCAGCACCCGAAGACTAGCGGGAGGGAGCACAGATACGCAGTATTTT
cdr3_aa: CASSTRRLAGGSTDTQYF

clone_size: .
d_call: .
v_call: TRBV28
j_call: TRBJ1-6
cdr3_nt: TGTGCCAGCAGTTTGGGGGGCAAGAATTCACCCCTCCACTTT
cdr3_aa: CASSLGGKNSPLHF

clone_size: few
d_call: TRBD1
v_call: TRBV6-6
j_call: TRBJ2-7
cdr3_nt: TGTGCCAGCAGCGAAAGGACAGGGACGTACGAGCAGTACTTC
cdr3_aa: CASSERTGTYEQYF